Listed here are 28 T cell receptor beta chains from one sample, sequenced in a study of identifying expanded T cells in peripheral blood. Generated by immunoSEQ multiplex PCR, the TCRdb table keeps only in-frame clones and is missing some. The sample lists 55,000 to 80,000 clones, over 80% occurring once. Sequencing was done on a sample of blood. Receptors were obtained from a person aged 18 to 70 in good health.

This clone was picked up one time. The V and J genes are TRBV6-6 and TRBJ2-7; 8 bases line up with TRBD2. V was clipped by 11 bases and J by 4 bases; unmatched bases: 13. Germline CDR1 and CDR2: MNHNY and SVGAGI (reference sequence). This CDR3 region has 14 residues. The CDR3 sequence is CAASPAGVNYEQYF. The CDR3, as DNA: TGTGCCGCGAGCCCAGCGGGAGTTAATTACGAGCAGTACTTC.

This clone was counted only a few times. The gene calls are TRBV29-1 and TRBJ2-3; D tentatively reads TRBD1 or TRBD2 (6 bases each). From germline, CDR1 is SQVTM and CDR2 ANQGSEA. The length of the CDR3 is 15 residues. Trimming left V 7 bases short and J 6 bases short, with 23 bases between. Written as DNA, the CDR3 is TGCAGCGCCGAGGGGGACCACGGGAGTCTCGATACGCAGTATTTT. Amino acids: CSAEGDHGSLDTQYF.

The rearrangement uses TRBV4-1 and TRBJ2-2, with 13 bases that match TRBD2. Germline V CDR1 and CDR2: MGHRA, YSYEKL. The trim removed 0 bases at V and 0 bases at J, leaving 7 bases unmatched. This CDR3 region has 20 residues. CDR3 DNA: TGCGCCAGCAGCCAAGACCGACTAGCGGGGGGACTTACGAACACCGGGGAGCTGTTTTTT. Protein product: CASSQDRLAGGLTNTGELFF.

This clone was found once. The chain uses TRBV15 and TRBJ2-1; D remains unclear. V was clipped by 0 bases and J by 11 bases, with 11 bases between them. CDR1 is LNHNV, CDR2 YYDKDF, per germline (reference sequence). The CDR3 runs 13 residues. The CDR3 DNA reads TGTGCCACCAGCAGAGATAAGGCAATGAAGCAGTTCTTC. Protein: CATSRDKAMKQFF.

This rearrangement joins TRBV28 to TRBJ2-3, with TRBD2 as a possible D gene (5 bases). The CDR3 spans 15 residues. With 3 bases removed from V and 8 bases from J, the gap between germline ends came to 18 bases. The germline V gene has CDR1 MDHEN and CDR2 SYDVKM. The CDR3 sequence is CASSLTNPAAGTQYF. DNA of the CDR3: TGTGCCAGCAGTTTGACTAATCCGGCGGCGGGTACGCAGTATTTT.

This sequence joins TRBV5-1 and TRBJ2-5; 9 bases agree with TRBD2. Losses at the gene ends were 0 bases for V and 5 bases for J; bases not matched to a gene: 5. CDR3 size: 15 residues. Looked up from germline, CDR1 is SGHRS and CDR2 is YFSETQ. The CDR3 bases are TGCGCCAGCAGCTTGGGCGGGGGGGCCTTTGAGACCCAGTACTTC. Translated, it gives CASSLGGGAFETQYF. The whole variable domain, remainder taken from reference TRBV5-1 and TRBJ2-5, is KAGVTQTPRYLIKTRGQQVTLSCSPISGHRSVSWYQQTPGQGLQFLFEYFSETQRNKGNFPGRFSGRQFSNSRSEMNVSTLELGDSALYLCASSLGGGAFETQYFGPGTRLLVL.

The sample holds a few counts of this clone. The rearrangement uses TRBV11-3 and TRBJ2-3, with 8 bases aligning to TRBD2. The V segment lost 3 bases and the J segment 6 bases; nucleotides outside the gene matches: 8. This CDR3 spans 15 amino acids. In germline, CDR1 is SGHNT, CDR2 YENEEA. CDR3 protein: CASSFIGGAQDTQYF. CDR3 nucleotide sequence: TGTGCCAGCAGCTTCATCGGGGGGGCCCAGGATACGCAGTATTTT.

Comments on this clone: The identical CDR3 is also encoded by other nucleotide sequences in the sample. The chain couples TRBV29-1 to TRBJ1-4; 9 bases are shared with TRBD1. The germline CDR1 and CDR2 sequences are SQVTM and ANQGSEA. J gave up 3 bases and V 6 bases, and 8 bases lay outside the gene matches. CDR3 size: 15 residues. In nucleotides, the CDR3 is TGCAGCGTCCACGACAGGGGGTTTGCTAATGAAAAACTGTTTTTT. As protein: CSVHDRGFANEKLFF.

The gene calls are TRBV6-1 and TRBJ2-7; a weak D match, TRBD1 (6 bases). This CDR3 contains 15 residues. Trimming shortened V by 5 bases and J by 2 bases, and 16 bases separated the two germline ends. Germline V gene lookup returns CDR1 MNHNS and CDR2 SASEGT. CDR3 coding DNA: TGTGCCAGCAGTTCCCGTCGGACAGATACCTACGAGCAGTACGTC. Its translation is CASSSRRTDTYEQYV.

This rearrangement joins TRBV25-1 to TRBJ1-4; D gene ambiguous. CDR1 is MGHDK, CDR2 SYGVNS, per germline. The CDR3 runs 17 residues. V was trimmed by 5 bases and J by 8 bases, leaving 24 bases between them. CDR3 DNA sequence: TGTGCCAGCAGTCACGCGAATGGCCCACCTGGACGAGAAAAACTGTTTTTT. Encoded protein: CASSHANGPPGREKLFF.

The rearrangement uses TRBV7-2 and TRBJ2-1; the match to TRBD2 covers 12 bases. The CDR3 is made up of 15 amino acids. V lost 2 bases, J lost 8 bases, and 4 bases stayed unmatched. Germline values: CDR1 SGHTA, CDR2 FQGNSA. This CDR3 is CASSLRLAGGDEQFF. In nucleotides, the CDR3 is TGTGCCAGCAGCTTAAGGCTAGCGGGGGGGGATGAGCAGTTCTTC.

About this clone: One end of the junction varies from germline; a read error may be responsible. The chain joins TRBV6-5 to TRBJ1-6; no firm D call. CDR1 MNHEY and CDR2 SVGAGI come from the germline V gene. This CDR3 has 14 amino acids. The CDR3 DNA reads TGTGCCAGCAGTTACTCGGGCGAGGGTTCAACCCTCCACTTT. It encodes CASSYSGEGSTLHF.

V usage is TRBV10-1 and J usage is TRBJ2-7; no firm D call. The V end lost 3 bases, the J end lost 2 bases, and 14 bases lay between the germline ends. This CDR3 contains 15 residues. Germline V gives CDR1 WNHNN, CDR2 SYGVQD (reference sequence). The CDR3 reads CASSDQLAIAYEQYF. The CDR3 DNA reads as TGCGCCAGCAGTGACCAGCTGGCGATCGCCTACGAGCAGTACTTC.

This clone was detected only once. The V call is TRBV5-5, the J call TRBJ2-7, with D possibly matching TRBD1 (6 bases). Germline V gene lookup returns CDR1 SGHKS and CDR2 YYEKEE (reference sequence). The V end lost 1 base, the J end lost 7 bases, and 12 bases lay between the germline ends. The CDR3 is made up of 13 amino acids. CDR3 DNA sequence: TGTGCCAGCAGCTTGCCAGGGGTTGGAGAGCAGTACTTC. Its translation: CASSLPGVGEQYF.

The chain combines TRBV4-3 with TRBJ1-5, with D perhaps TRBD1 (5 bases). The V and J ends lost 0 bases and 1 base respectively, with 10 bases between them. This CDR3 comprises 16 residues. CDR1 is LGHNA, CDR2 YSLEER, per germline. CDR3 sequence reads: CASSQDAGFSNQPQHF. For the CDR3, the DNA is TGCGCCAGCAGCCAAGATGCAGGGTTCAGCAATCAGCCCCAGCATTTT.

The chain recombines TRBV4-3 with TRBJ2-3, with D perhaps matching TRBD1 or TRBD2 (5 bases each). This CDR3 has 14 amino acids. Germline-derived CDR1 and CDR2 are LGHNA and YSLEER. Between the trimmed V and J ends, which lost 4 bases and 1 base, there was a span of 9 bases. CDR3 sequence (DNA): TGCGCCAGCAGCCCCGGGACCGGCACAGATACGCAGTATTTT. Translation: CASSPGTGTDTQYF.

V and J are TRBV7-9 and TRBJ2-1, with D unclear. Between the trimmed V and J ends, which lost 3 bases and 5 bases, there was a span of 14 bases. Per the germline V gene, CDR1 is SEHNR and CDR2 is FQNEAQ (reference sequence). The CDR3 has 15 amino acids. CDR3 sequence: CASSFLLIDHNEQFF. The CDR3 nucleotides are TGTGCCAGCAGCTTCCTTCTAATCGACCACAATGAGCAGTTCTTC.

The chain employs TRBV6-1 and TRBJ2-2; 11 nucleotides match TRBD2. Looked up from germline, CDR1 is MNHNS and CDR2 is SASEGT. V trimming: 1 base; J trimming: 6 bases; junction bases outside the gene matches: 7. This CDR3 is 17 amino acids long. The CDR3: CASSEVWTSGLSGELFF. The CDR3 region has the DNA TGTGCCAGCAGTGAAGTGTGGACTAGCGGGCTCTCCGGGGAGCTGTTTTTT.

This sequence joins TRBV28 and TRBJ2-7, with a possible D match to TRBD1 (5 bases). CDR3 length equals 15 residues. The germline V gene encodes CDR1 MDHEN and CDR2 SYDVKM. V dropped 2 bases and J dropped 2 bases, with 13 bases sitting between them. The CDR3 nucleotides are TGTGCCAGCAGTTTAGGTGGGGCGAGGACCTACGAGCAGTACTTC. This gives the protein CASSLGGARTYEQYF.

CDR3 loop: CASSDSRSGHGYTF. The CDR3 region has the DNA TGTGCCAGCAGTGATAGTCGGTCAGGGCACGGCTACACCTTC. This rearrangement joins TRBV2 to TRBJ1-2, with D maybe TRBD1 (5 bases). The CDR3 runs 14 residues. Germline loops: CDR1 SNHLY, CDR2 FYNNEI. The V gene lost 3 bases and the J gene lost 8 bases, with 16 bases spanning the gap.

CDR3 amino acids: CSASPTDGYTF. The CDR3 DNA reads as TGCAGTGCTAGCCCTACGGATGGCTACACCTTC. The chain is built from TRBV20-1 and TRBJ1-2; no definite D call. The CDR3 length is 11 residues. The ends were cut back, 3 bases at V and 6 bases at J, with 8 bases in the middle. Germline V gene data show CDR1 as DFQATT and CDR2 as SNEGSKA (reference sequence).

CDR3 amino acids: CASSIKLTGAQPQHF. The CDR3 nucleotides read TGTGCCAGTAGTATTAAGTTGACAGGGGCTCAGCCCCAGCATTTT. The chain uses TRBV19 and TRBJ1-5, with 8 nucleotides matching TRBD1. V gave up 3 bases and J gave up 6 bases; unmatched junction bases: 7. The CDR3 has 15 amino acids. Per the germline V gene, CDR1 is LNHDA and CDR2 is SQIVND (reference sequence). The whole variable domain, remainder taken from reference TRBV19 and TRBJ1-5, is DGGITQSPKYLFRKEGQNVTLSCEQNLNHDAMYWYRQDPGQGLRLIYYSQIVNDFQKGDIAEGYSVSREKKESFPLTVTSAQKNPTAFYLCASSIKLTGAQPQHFGDGTRLSIL.

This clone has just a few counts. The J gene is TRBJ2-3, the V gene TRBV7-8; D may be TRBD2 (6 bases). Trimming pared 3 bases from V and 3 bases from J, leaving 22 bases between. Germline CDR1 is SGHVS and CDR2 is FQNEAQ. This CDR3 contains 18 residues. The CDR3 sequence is CASSFAGGGPSLTDTQYF. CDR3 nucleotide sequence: TGTGCCAGCAGCTTCGCCGGGGGTGGGCCATCATTAACAGATACGCAGTATTTT.

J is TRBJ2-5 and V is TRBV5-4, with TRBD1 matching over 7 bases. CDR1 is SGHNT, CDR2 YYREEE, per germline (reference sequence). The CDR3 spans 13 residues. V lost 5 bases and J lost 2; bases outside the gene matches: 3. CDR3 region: CASRTGIQETQYF. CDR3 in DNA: TGTGCCAGCAGGACAGGGATACAAGAGACCCAGTACTTC.

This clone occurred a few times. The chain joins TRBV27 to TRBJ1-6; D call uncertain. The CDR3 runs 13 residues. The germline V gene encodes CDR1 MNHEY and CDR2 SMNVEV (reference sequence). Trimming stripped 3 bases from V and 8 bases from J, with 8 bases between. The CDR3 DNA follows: TGTGCCAGCAGTTTGAGGTTTTATTCACCCCTCCACTTT. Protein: CASSLRFYSPLHF.

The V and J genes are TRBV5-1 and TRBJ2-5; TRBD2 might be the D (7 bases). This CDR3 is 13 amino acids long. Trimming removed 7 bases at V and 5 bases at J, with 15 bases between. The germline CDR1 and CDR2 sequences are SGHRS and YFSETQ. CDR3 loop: CASEGGAGETQYF. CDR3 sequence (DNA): TGCGCCAGCGAGGGGGGGGCGGGGGAGACCCAGTACTTC.

The CDR3 spells CASSLTPPGWRGLANEQYF. The CDR3 DNA is TGTGCCAGCAGTTTAACCCCCCCAGGGTGGCGGGGACTAGCGAACGAGCAGTACTTC. This chain joins TRBV28 and TRBJ2-7; TRBD2 aligns across 10 bases. The germline V gene encodes CDR1 MDHEN and CDR2 SYDVKM. CDR3 length equals 19 residues. V lost 2 bases to trimming and J lost 5 bases; unmatched junction nucleotides: 18. Supplemented by reference TRBV28 and TRBJ2-7, the full variable domain reads DVKVTQSSRYLVKRTGEKVFLECVQDMDHENMFWYRQDPGLGLRLIYFSYDVKMKEKGDIPEGYSVSREKKERFSLILESASTNQTSMYLCASSLTPPGWRGLANEQYFGPGTRLTVT.

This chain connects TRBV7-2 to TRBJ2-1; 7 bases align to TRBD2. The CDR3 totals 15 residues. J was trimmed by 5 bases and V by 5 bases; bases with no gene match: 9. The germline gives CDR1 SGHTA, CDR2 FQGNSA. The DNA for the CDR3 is TGTGCCAGCAGCCGCAGGAGCGGGACGAACAATGAGCAGTTCTTC. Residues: CASSRRSGTNNEQFF. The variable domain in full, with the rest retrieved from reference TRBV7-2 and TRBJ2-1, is GAGVSQSPSNKVTEKGKDVELRCDPISGHTALYWYRQSLGQGLEFLIYFQGNSAPDKSGLPSDRFSAERTGGSVSTLTIQRTQQEDSAVYLCASSRRSGTNNEQFFGPGTRLTVL.